The clone carrying this T cell receptor beta chain was counted a few times. The CDR3 consists of 12 residues. The germline CDR1 and CDR2 sequences are MDHEN and SYDVKM. The ends were cut back, 4 bases at V and 14 bases at J, with 15 bases in the middle. The data were obtained in a study of T-cell reconstitution after alpha-beta-depleted transplantation in children. It was with unique molecular identifiers that the TCRbeta library was prepared. Using its own MiXCR run on the PCR reads, TCRdb lists one record per CDR3 protein. This table has around 600,000 distinct CDR3 sequences, around 17% appearing once.

Sequencing was performed on PBMCs from the stem cell graft donor, taken from the stem cell graft. This sequence was found in a human donor who donated a stem cell graft to a child with acute myeloid leukemia. The chain uses TRBV28 and TRBJ2-1; D is perhaps TRBD1 (6 bases). DNA of the CDR3: TGTGCCAGCAGTTCCCCGGGACAATGGAAGTTCTTC. This sequence encodes CASSSPGQWKFF.